This T cell receptor (beta chain) comes out of a study of long-term antiretroviral therapy in people with HIV. The germline V gene encodes CDR1 KGHSH and CDR2 LQKENI. Trimming shortened V by 3 bases and J by 8 bases, and 13 bases separated the two germline ends. This CDR3 has 13 residues. This clone turned up a few times. Its antigen is currently unknown. Findings of the study overall: Clones with expansion before ART led the repertoire at all time points. Blood dating 2004 to 2017 may reflect older ART regimens. CDR3 length ranges were narrower in HIV repertoires than in controls.

It was version v3.0 of the immunoSEQ assay that was run at survey level. For every sample, sequencing targeted roughly 40,000-55,000 T-cell genomes. The method was immunoSEQ multiplex PCR; TCRdb's version includes in-frame clones alone and lacks a portion of them. In the table there are 28,000 or so clones, more than 70% of which are singletons. The V gene is TRBV18, the J gene TRBJ1-2; TRBD1 might be the D (6 bases). The sample here was unsorted PBMCs, taken 1.5 years before starting antiretroviral therapy. The receptor was derived from a man aged 18 to 29 with HIV. The CDR3 here is CASSPPGQSGYTF. CDR3 in DNA: TGTGCCAGCTCACCCCCCGGACAGTCGGGCTACACCTTC.